This paragraph covers one TCR beta chain sequence. No antigen is known for it. The same CDR3 arises from other DNA sequences in this sample as well. The data are from a study of T cells after posttransplantation cyclophosphamide. Study-wide results and caveats: TRB overlap between skin or GI tissue T cells and blood was limited.

This CDR3 comprises 15 residues. Germline CDR1 SGHTS, CDR2 YDEGEE. V gave up 0 bases and J gave up 8 bases, with 12 bases separating them. Measured with immunoSEQ multiplex PCR; TCRdb has only the in-frame clones, and not every one. The table lists some 1,300 clones, 60% to 75% of them singletons, with more than 10% in the top ten. The sequenced sample consisted of memory CD8+ T cells sorted from blood. The origin of this receptor is a man aged 50 or older in good health, CMV-negative, and a related stem cell transplant donor. This chain connects TRBV5-8 to TRBJ1-6; no firm D call. CDR3 in DNA: TGTGCCAGCAGCTTGGGGGCAGCCAATTATTCACCCCTCCACTTT. Translation: CASSLGAANYSPLHF. Supplemented by reference TRBV5-8 and TRBJ1-6, the full variable domain reads EAGVTQSPTHLIKTRGQQATLRCSPISGHTSVYWYQQALGLGLQFLLWYDEGEERNRGNFPPRFSGRQFPNYSSELNVNALELEDSALYLCASSLGAANYSPLHFGNGTRLTVT.